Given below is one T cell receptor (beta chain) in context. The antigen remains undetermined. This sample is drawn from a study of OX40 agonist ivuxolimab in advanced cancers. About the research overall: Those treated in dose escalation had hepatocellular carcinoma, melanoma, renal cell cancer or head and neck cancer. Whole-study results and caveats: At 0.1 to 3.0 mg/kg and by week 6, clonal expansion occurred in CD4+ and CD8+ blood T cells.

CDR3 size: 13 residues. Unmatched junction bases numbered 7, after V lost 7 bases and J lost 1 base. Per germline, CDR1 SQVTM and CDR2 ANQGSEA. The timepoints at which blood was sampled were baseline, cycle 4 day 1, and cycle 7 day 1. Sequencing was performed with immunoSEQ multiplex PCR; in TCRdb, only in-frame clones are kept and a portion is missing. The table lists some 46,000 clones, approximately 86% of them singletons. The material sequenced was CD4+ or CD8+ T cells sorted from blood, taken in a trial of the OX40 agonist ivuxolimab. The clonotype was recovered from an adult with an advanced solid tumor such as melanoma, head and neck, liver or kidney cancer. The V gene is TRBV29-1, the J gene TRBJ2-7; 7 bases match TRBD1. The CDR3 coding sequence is TGCAGCGCCTCTGGGACAGATTCCTACGAGCAGTACGTC. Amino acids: CSASGTDSYEQYV.